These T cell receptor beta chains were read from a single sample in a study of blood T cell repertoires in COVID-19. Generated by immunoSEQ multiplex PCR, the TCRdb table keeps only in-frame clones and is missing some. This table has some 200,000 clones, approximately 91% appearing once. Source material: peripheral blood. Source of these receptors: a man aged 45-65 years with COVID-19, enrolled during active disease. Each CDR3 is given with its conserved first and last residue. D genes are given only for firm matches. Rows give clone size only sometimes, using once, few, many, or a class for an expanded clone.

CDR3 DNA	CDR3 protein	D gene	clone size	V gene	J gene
TGTGCCAGCAGTGAATGGACTAGCGGGGGGAGCACAGATACGCAGTATTTT	CASSEWTSGGSTDTQYF	TRBD2	-	TRBV2	TRBJ2-3
TGCGCCAGCAGCCGAACCGGGGGACCCAACTATGGCTACACCTTC	CASSRTGGPNYGYTF	-	-	TRBV5-1	TRBJ1-2
TGTGCCAGCAGCACATTGACCTTAGACAGGGTTGGAAACACCATATATTTT	CASSTLTLDRVGNTIYF	TRBD1	once	TRBV5-6	TRBJ1-3
TGTGCCAGCAGCCACCTCACGGCGGGGGGCCTCTTTGTTGGTGAGCAGTACTTC	CASSHLTAGGLFVGEQYF	TRBD2	-	TRBV5-6	TRBJ2-7
TGTGCCAGCTCACCACGACAGGGGATGGGGACCACTGAAGCTTTCTTT	CASSPRQGMGTTEAFF	TRBD1	once	TRBV18	TRBJ1-1
TGTGCCAGCAGTGGAATCCCATGGGGCATGAACACTGAAGCTTTCTTT	CASSGIPWGMNTEAFF	-	-	TRBV6-1	TRBJ1-1
TGTGCCAGCAGTCCCGACAGGGGGCGATGGAATGAGCAGTTCTTC	CASSPDRGRWNEQFF	TRBD1	once	TRBV2	TRBJ2-1
TGTGCCAGCAGCTTAGGAAAGGACAGGGGGTATGGCTACACCTTC	CASSLGKDRGYGYTF	TRBD1	few	TRBV7-9	TRBJ1-2
TGTGCCAGTAGTATTTCGGCGGGAGGGAACGGAGAGACCCAGTACTTC	CASSISAGGNGETQYF	TRBD2	-	TRBV19	TRBJ2-5
TGTGCCAGCTCACCCCAGACAGGGTGGAATAATCAGCCCCAGCATTTT	CASSPQTGWNNQPQHF	TRBD1	-	TRBV18	TRBJ1-5
TGTGCCAGCAGCTTAGGTGTCGACGAGCAGTACTTC	CASSLGVDEQYF	-	-	TRBV7-9	TRBJ2-7
TGTGCCAGCAGCTTAGGCAGACAGGGACAAGAGACCCAGTACTTC	CASSLGRQGQETQYF	TRBD1	-	TRBV7-6	TRBJ2-5
TGCGCCAGCAGCTTGGGGTTGGGACAGGGTGCAGAGACCCAGTACTTC	CASSLGLGQGAETQYF	TRBD1	-	TRBV5-1	TRBJ2-5
TGTGCCAGCAGCTCCAGGGTTAGGGCTGAAAAACTGTTTTTT	CASSSRVRAEKLFF	-	-	TRBV11-2	TRBJ1-4
TGTGCCAGCAGCCCGGGAGCCGGGAGTGAGCAGTTCTTC	CASSPGAGSEQFF	-	-	TRBV7-3	TRBJ2-1
TGCGCCAGCAGCCATGGAAACGGGGGCTATGGCTACACCTTC	CASSHGNGGYGYTF	-	-	TRBV4-3	TRBJ1-2
TGTGCCAGCAGCTTAGGGACTAGCAGTTCCTACGAGCAGTACTTC	CASSLGTSSSYEQYF	TRBD2	-	TRBV5-4	TRBJ2-7
TGCGCCAGCAGCTCGCCCTCCCTCGGGACAGGGGGCCGTTGGAACTTC	CASSSPSLGTGGRWNF	TRBD1	-	TRBV5-1	TRBJ2-5
TGTGCCAGCAGCCCCCGAGGTTCCCTCACTGAAGCTTTCTTT	CASSPRGSLTEAFF	-	-	TRBV9	TRBJ1-1
TGTGCCAGCAGCTCCTCACGGGGTGGTCTGGTCACCACCTACGAGCAGTACTTC	CASSSSRGGLVTTYEQYF	-	-	TRBV7-2	TRBJ2-7
TGTGCCAGCAGTTACAGTAGCAATCAGCCCCAGCATTTT	CASSYSSNQPQHF	-	-	TRBV5-8	TRBJ1-5
TGTGCCAGCACCACAAGGTCGGGGACTACAAACACCGGGGAGCTGTTTTTT	CASTTRSGTTNTGELFF	TRBD2	-	TRBV11-2	TRBJ2-2
TGTGCCAGCAGCCGGACTAGCGGGACATACGAGCAGTACTTC	CASSRTSGTYEQYF	TRBD2	-	TRBV7-9	TRBJ2-7
TGTGCCAGCAGCTTGAACCCGGGACAGGGAGGTTCACCCCTCCACTTT	CASSLNPGQGGSPLHF	TRBD1	-	TRBV11-2	TRBJ1-6
TGTGCCAGCAGTTACTCATTGACAGGGGATCGGTATGGCTACACCTTC	CASSYSLTGDRYGYTF	TRBD1	-	TRBV6-5	TRBJ1-2
TGCAGCGTATGGGACAGGGCCCTCTCTGGAAACACCATATATTTT	CSVWDRALSGNTIYF	TRBD1	-	TRBV29-1	TRBJ1-3
TGTGCCAGCAGTTACTCCCCCGACAGGGGAGGTCAGCCCCAGCATTTT	CASSYSPDRGGQPQHF	TRBD1	-	TRBV6-6	TRBJ1-5
TGCAGCGTTGAAGGACTAGCGGGAACCGGGGAGCTGTTTTTT	CSVEGLAGTGELFF	TRBD2	-	TRBV29-1	TRBJ2-2
TGTGCCAGCAGCGGGACTAGAGGGCTAGAGACCCAGTACTTC	CASSGTRGLETQYF	TRBD2	few	TRBV7-9	TRBJ2-5
TGTGCCAGTAGTGCGGGACAGATTTACGAGCAGTACTTC	CASSAGQIYEQYF	-	-	TRBV19	TRBJ2-7
TGTGCCAGCAGCGCGTTCCTGGGGCGGGATATTAGGGAGCTGTTTTTT	CASSAFLGRDIRELFF	-	-	TRBV7-8	TRBJ2-2
TGTGCCCGGACCGGGACAGGGAGATCCGATACGCAGTATTTT	CARTGTGRSDTQYF	TRBD1	-	TRBV30	TRBJ2-3
TGTGCCACCAGTGATTCGGGACTAGGTTACAATGAGCAGTTCTTC	CATSDSGLGYNEQFF	TRBD2	-	TRBV24-1	TRBJ2-1
TGTGCCAGCAGTCAAGACATGGATGGTGGCTACACCTTC	CASSQDMDGGYTF	-	-	TRBV28	TRBJ1-2
TGCGCCAGCAGTCAGGCTAGCGGGGGGGAAGAGACCCAGTACTTC	CASSQASGGEETQYF	TRBD2	once	TRBV23-1	TRBJ2-5
TGTGCCAGCGTCTTCGGACTAGCGGGCCAATCGTGGAATGAGCAGTTCTTC	CASVFGLAGQSWNEQFF	TRBD2	-	TRBV7-9	TRBJ2-1
TGTGCCAGCAGCCCTTCCACAGGGGGCAACCTCTACGAGCAGTACTTC	CASSPSTGGNLYEQYF	TRBD1	-	TRBV9	TRBJ2-7
TGTGCCAGCAGTGAACAGCAAGAGACCCAGTACTTC	CASSEQQETQYF	-	-	TRBV2	TRBJ2-5
TGTGCCAGCAGTTTGTCGGGACTCCCAATCTCCTACGAGCAGTACTTC	CASSLSGLPISYEQYF	-	-	TRBV27	TRBJ2-7
TGTGCCTGGAGTTCTCCCTGGCGGGAGGTTGGGAATGAGCAGTTCTTC	CAWSSPWREVGNEQFF	TRBD2	few	TRBV30	TRBJ2-1
TGTGCCACCCGAACCCTGAGCAGGCCCTACGAGCAGTACTTC	CATRTLSRPYEQYF	-	-	TRBV19	TRBJ2-7
TGTGCCAGCAGTTCGACAGCCGACTGGGATATCGGCTACACCTTC	CASSSTADWDIGYTF	-	-	TRBV28	TRBJ1-2
TGTGCTAGTGGTTTGACAGGGGGCAAATATGGCTACACCTTC	CASGLTGGKYGYTF	TRBD1	-	TRBV12-5	TRBJ1-2
TGTGCCAGCAGCCCGCAGCTGAGGACAGGGGGCAATGAGCAGTTCTTC	CASSPQLRTGGNEQFF	TRBD1	once	TRBV3-1/TRBV3-2	TRBJ2-1
TGTGCCATCAGCGACAGGGAAGTCAATTCACCCCTCCACTTT	CAISDREVNSPLHF	TRBD1	-	TRBV10-3	TRBJ1-6
TGTGCCAGCAAATTAGCGGAAGCCACAGATACGCAGTATTTT	CASKLAEATDTQYF	-	few	TRBV6-5	TRBJ2-3
TGTGCCAGCAGCTCGCGAGCGGCCTCTTCACCCCTCCACTTT	CASSSRAASSPLHF	-	-	TRBV5-8	TRBJ1-6
TGTGCCAGTGGGAGCGGGGGGATTCCCTACGAGCAGTACTTC	CASGSGGIPYEQYF	TRBD2	-	TRBV6-5	TRBJ2-7
TGTGCCAGCAGTTACTCGGGCGGGGTCGAGCAGTACTTC	CASSYSGGVEQYF	-	once	TRBV6-6	TRBJ2-7
TGCGCCAGCAGCTTGGAAGGGGGCGACACCGGGGAGCTGTTTTTT	CASSLEGGDTGELFF	TRBD1	-	TRBV5-1	TRBJ2-2
TGCGCCAGCAGCCTTCGAGGACAGAACTACGAGCAGTACTTC	CASSLRGQNYEQYF	-	once	TRBV5-1	TRBJ2-7
TGTGCCAGCAGCTCAGACCCGGGACAGGTGTCCTACGAGCAGTACTTC	CASSSDPGQVSYEQYF	TRBD1	-	TRBV7-8	TRBJ2-7
TGTGCCAGCAGGAAGACGGGACTAGCGGCCACAGATACGCAGTATTTT	CASRKTGLAATDTQYF	TRBD2	-	TRBV2	TRBJ2-3
TGTGCCAGCAGCCTCCGGAGAGACAGAGCGGAAGCTTTCTTT	CASSLRRDRAEAFF	-	-	TRBV14	TRBJ1-1
TGTGCCAGCAGCCAAGGCGGGACTAGCGGGAGTGCTAGGAATGAGCAGTTCTTC	CASSQGGTSGSARNEQFF	TRBD2	-	TRBV4-2	TRBJ2-1
TGTGCCAGCAGCCAAGGAGACAATGAGCAGTTCTTC	CASSQGDNEQFF	-	-	TRBV3-1/TRBV3-2	TRBJ2-1
TGTGCCAGCAGCTCCCGACAGGGGGCCCATGGCTACACCTTC	CASSSRQGAHGYTF	TRBD1	-	TRBV7-2	TRBJ1-2
TGCAGCGTTGGAGGCGGGATGAACACTGAAGCTTTCTTT	CSVGGGMNTEAFF	-	few	TRBV29-1	TRBJ1-1
TGTGCCACCAGTGACGCGACGCGGGCAGATTCACCCCTCCACTTT	CATSDATRADSPLHF	-	-	TRBV24-1	TRBJ1-6